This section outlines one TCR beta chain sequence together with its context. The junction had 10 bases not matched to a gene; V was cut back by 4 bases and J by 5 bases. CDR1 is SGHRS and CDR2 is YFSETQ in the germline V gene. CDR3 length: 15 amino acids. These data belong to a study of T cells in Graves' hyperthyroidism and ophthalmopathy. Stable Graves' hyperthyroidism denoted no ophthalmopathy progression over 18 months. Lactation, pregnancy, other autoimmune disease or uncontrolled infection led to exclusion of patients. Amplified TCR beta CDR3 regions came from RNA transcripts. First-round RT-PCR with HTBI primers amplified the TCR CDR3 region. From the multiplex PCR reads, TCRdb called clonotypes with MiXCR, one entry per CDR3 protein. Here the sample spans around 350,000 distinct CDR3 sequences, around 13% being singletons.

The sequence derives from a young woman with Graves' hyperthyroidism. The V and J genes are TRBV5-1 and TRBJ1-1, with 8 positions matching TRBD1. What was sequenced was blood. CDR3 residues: CASSRRQGTGTEAFF. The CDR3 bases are TGCGCCAGCAGCCGGAGACAGGGGACGGGTACTGAAGCTTTCTTT.